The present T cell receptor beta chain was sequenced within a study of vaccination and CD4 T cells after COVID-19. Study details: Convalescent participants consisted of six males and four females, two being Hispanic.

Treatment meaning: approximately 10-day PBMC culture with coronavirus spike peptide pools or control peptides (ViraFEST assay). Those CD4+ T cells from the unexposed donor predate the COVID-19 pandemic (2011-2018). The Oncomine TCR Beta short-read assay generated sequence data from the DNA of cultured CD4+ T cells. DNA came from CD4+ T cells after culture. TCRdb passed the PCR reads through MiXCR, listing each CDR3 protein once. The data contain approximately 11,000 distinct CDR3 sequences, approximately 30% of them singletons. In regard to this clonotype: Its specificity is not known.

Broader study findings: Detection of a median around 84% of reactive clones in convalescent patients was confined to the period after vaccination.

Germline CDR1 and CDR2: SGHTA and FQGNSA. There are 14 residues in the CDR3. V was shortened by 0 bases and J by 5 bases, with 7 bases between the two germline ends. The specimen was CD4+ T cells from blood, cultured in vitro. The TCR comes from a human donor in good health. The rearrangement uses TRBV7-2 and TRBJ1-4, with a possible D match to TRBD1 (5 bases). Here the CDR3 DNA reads TGTGCCAGCAGCTTAGCGGGACCAAATGAAAAACTGTTTTTT. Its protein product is CASSLAGPNEKLFF.